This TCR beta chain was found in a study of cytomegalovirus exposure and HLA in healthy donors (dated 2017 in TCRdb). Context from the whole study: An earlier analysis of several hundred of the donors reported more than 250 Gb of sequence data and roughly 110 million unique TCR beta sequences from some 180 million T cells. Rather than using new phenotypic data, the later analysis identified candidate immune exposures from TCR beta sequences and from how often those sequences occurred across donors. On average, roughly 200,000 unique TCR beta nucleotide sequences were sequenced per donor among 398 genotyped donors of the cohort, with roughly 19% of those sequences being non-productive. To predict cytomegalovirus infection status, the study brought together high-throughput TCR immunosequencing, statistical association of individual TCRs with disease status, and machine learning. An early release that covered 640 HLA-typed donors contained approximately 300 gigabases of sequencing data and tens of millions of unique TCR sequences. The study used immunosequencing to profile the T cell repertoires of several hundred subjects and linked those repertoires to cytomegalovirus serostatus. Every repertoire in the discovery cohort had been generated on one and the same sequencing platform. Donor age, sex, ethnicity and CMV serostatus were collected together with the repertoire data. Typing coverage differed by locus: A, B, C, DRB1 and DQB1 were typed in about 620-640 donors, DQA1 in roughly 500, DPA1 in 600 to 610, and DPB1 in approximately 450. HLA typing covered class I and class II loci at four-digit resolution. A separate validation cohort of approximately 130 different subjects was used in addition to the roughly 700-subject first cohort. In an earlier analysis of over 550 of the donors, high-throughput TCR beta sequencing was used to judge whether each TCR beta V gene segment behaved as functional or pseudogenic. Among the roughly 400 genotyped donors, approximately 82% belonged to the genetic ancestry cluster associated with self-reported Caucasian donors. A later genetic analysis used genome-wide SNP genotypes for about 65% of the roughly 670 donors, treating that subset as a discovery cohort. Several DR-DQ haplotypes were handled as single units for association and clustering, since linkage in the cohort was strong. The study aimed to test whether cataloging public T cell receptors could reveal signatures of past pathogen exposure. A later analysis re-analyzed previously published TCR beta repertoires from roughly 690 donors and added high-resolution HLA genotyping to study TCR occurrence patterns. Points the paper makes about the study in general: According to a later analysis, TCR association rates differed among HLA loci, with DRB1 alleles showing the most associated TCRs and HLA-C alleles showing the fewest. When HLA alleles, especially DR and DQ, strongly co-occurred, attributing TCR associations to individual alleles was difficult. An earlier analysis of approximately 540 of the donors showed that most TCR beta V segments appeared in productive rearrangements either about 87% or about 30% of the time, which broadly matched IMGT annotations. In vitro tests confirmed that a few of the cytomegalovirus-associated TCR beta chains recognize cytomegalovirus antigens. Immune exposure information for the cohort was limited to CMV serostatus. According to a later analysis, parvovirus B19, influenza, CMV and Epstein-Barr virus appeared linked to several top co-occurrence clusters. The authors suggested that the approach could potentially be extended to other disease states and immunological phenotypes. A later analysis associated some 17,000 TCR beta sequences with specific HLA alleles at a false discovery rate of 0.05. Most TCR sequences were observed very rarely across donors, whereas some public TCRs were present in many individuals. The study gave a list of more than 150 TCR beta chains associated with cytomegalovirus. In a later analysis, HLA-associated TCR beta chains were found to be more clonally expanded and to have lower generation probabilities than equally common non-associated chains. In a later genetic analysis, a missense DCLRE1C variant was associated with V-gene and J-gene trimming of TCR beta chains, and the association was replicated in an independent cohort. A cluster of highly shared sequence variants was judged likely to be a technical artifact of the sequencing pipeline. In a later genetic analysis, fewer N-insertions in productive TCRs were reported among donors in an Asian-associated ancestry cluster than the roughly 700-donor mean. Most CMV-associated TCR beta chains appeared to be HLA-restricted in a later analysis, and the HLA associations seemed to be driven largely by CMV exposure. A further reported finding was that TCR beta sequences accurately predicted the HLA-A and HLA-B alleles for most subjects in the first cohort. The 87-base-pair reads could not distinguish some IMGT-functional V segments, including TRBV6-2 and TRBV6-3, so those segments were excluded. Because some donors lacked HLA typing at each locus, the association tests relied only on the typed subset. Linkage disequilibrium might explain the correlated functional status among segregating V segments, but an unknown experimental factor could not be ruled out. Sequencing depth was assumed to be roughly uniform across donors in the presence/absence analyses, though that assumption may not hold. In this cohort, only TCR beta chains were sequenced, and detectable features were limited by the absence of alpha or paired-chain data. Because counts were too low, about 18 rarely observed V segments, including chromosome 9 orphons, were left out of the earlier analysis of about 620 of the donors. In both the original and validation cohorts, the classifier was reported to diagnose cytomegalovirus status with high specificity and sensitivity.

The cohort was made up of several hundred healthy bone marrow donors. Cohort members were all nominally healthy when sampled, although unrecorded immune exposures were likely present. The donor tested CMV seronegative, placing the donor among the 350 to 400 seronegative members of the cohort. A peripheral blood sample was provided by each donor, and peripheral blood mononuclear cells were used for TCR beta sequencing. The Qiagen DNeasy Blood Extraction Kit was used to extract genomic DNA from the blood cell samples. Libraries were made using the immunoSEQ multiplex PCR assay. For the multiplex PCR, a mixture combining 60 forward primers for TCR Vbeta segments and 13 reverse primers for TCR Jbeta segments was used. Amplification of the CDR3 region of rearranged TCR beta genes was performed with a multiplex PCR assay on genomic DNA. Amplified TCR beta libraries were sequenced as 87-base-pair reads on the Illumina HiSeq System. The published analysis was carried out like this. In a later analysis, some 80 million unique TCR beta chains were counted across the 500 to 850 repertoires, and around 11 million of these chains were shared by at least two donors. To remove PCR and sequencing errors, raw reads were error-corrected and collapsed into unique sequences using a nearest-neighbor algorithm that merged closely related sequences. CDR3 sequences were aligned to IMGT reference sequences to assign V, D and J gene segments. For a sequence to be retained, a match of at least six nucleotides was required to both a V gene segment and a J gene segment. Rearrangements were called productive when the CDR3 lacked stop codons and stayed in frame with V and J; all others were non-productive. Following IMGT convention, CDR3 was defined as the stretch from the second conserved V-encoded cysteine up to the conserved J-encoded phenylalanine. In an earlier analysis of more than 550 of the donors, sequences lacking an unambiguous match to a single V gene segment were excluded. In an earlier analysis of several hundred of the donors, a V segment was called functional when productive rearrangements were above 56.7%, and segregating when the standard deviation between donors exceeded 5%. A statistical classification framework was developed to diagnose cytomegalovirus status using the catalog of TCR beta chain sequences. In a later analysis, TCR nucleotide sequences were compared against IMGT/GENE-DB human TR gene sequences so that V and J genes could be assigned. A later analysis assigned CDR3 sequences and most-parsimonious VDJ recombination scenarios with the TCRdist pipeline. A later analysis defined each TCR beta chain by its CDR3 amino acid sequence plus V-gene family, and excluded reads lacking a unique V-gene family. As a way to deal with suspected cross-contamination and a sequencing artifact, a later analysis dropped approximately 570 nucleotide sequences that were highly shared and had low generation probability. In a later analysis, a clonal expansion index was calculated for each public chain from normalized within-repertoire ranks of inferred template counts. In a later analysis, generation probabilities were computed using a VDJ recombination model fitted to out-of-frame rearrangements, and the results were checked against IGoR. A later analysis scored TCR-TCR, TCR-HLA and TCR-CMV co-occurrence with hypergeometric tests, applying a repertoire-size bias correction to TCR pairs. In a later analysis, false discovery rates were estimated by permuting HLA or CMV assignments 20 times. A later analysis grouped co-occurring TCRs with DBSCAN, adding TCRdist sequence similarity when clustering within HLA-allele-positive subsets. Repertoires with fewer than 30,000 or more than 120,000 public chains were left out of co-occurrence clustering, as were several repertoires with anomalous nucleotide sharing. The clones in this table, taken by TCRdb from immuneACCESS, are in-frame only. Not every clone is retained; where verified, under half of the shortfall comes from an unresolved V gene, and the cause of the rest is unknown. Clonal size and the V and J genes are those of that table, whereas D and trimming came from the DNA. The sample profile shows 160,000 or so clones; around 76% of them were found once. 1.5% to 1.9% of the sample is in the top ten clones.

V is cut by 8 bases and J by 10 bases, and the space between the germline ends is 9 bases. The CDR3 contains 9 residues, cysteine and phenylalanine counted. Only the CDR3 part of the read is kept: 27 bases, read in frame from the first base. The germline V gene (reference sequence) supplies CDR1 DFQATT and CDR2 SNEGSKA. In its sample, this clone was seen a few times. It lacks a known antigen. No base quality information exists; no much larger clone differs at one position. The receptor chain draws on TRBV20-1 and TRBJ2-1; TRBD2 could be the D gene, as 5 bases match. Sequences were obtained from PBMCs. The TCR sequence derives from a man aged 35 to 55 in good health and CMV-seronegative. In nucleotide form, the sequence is TGCAGTCCCACGGGAGAGCAGTTCTTC. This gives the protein CSPTGEQFF.